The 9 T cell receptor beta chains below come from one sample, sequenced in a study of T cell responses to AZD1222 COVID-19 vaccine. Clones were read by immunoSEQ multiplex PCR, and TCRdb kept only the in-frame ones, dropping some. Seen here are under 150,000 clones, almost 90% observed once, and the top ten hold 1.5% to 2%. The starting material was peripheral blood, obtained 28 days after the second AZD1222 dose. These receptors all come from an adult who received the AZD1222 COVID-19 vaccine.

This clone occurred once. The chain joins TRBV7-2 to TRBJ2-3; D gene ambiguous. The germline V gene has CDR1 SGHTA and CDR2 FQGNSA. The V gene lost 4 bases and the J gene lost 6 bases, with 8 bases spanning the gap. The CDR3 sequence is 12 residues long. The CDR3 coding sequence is TGTGCCAGCAGCTCCCCGTCGGATACGCAGTATTTT. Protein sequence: CASSSPSDTQYF. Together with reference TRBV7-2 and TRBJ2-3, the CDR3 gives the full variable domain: GAGVSQSPSNKVTEKGKDVELRCDPISGHTALYWYRQSLGQGLEFLIYFQGNSAPDKSGLPSDRFSAERTGGSVSTLTIQRTQQEDSAVYLCASSSPSDTQYFGPGTRLTVL.

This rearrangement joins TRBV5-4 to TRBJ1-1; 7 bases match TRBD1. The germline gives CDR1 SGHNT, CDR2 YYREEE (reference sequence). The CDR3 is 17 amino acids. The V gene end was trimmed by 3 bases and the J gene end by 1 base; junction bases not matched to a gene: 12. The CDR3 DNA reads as TGTGCCAGCAGCTCAACGATCCGACAGGGTAGGAACACTGAAGCTTTCTTT. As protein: CASSSTIRQGRNTEAFF.

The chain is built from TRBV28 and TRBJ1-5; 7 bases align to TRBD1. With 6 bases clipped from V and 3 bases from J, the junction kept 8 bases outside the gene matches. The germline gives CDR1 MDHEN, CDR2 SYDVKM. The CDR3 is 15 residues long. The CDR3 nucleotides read TGTGCCAGCAGACTTCCGACAGGGCCCAATCAGCCCCAGCATTTT. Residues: CASRLPTGPNQPQHF.

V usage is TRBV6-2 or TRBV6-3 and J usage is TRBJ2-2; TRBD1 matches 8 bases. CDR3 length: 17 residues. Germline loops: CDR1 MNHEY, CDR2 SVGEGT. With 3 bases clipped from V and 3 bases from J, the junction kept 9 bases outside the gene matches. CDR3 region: CASSYSQGAHDTGELFF. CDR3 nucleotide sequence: TGTGCCAGCAGTTATAGCCAGGGGGCGCACGACACCGGGGAGCTGTTTTTT.

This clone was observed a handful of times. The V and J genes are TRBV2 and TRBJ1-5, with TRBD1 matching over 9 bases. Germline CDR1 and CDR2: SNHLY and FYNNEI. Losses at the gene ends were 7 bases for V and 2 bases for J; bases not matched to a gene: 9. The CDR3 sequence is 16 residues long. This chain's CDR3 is CASTLTGTGRNQPQHF. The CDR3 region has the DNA TGTGCCAGCACGCTGACCGGGACAGGGCGCAATCAGCCCCAGCATTTT.

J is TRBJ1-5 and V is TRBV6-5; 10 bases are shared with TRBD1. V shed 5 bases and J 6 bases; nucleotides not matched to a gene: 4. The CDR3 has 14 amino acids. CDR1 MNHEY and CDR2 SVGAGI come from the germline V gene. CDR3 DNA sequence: TGTGCCAGCAGTCGACAGGGGGCAAGTCAGCCCCAGCATTTT. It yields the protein CASSRQGASQPQHF.

CDR3 sequence reads: CASRIQGSPGETQYF. The CDR3 bases are TGTGCCAGCAGGATCCAGGGCTCACCGGGAGAGACCCAGTACTTC. The chain has TRBV2 and TRBJ2-5; possibly TRBD1 for D (5 bases). Between the trimmed V and J ends, which lost 6 bases and 4 bases, there was a span of 18 bases. Germline CDR1 is SNHLY and CDR2 is FYNNEI. This CDR3 has 15 residues.

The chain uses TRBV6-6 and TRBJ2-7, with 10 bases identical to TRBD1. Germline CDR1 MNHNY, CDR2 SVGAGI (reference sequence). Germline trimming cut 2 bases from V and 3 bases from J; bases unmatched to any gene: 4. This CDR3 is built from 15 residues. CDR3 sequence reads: CASSYRTGGVYEQYF. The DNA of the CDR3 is TGTGCCAGCAGTTACCGGACAGGGGGAGTCTACGAGCAGTACTTC.

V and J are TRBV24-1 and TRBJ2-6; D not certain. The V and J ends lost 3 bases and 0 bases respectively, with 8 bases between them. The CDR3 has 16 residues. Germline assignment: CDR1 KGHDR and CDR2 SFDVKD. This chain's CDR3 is CATSDERNSGANVLTF. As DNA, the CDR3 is TGTGCCACCAGTGATGAGCGTAACTCTGGGGCCAACGTCCTGACTTTC.